This T cell receptor beta chain was sequenced during a study of tumor-infiltrating lymphocytes in primary liver carcinoma. Study overall: Samples gave roughly 3.65 to 7.5 million productive TCRbeta reads, similar across tissue types. Notes on the study in general: Only about 7-24% of top clones occurred in every one of the five tumor regions. The study found tumor-adjacent and tumor-blood pairs overlapped less than tumor region pairs.

Notes on this clonotype: The antigen remains unidentified.

The V and J ends lost 6 bases and 1 base respectively, with 7 bases between them. Germline CDR1 and CDR2: SGDLS and YYNGEE. This CDR3 has 13 residues. From roughly 500 ng total RNA, TCR beta cDNA was generated with a primer in the constant region. The TCR beta library was amplified through three nested multiplex PCR rounds in a modified ARM-PCR procedure. PCR rounds one and two used TRBV1-TRBV30 forward primers with a C-beta reverse primer for around 10 cycles each. TCRdb called the multiplex PCR reads again in MiXCR, with one record for every CDR3 protein. The table shows about 130,000 distinct CDR3 sequences, with 64% occurring only once. DNA and RNA were both co-extracted from about 19-30 mg of bulk tissue that had not been sorted.

This sequence originates from a woman between 55 and 75 years old with primary liver carcinoma and hepatitis B virus infection. Specimen: liver tumor tissue from sampling region 3. The subset: tumor region T3, left-lateral pole. V usage is TRBV9 and J usage is TRBJ2-2; unclear D gene. The CDR3 DNA follows: TGTGCCAGCACTAAGGGGAACACCGGGGAGCTGTTTTTT. Encoded protein: CASTKGNTGELFF.